This TCR beta chain was observed in a study of blood T cell repertoires in COVID-19 (TCRdb year 2020). Some background on the complete study: Samples from collaborators originated in the United States, Italy and Spain and spanned both the acute and convalescent phases of COVID-19. Nearly every sample came with metadata listing a de-identified subject ID, COVID-19 status, age in years and sex. A freely available public database, intended as a resource for researchers studying the immune response to SARS-CoV-2, is where the repertoires were released. The dataset comprised deeply sampled blood TCRbeta repertoires from subjects exposed to, actively infected with, or recovered from COVID-19. The samples were drawn from two sources: the first 160 participants of the ongoing ImmuneRACE study, and 1,254 subjects contributed by 6 global collaborators. HLA class I and class II types, where available, came from metadata supplied by the sample provider rather than from assay-based typing. The material from the prospective study consisted of cDNA or gDNA derived from T cells, B-cell-depleted T cells, or PBMCs. What the work shows at the level of the full study, not this receptor alone: Clinical and demographic metadata were provided uncurated, with the amount varying by source and participant.

Each collaborating institution followed its own protocols to collect whole blood in K2EDTA tubes. For TCRbeta analysis, collaborators shipped samples as frozen whole blood, isolated PBMCs, or DNA extracted from either of those sample types. As to this clone: Its binding antigen is unknown. Base qualities are missing; no much larger clone stands one base away.

The immunoSEQ Assay, a bias-controlled multiplex PCR, was used to amplify TCRbeta CDR3 regions from genomic DNA. On the authors' methods: Within the assay, amplification of reference gene primers was used to estimate how many nucleated cells each sample contained. To quantify the absolute abundance of each unique TCRbeta CDR3 rearrangement, sequence reads were collapsed and filtered. For each sample, productive Simpson clonality was calculated by taking the square root of Simpson's diversity index across productive rearrangements. What TCRdb holds here is the immuneACCESS table cut down to in-frame rearrangements. Part of the clones is not present; checked against another copy, under half of the missing clones reflect an unresolved V gene, and the others are unexplained. The DNA gave D and trimming, while V, J and clone size come from that table. The sample table contains 130,000 or so clones; only one count was recorded for 84% of them. Around 13% of the sample goes to the ten largest clones.

From the cysteine through the phenylalanine, the CDR3 covers 17 amino acids. Just the 51-base CDR3 DNA is kept, in frame starting at base 1. The rearranged chain carries TRBV12-2 and TRBJ2-5; the table calls TRBD2, which could not be checked here. TRBV12-2 is reported as a pseudogene. This receptor was obtained from a human donor in a cohort sampled during active COVID-19. The sequencing sample was made of peripheral blood. The CDR3 is CASRNIPGPADRETQYF. Read as DNA, the sequence is TGTGCAAGTCGCAACATCCCCGGTCCCGCGGATAGGGAGACCCAGTACTTC.